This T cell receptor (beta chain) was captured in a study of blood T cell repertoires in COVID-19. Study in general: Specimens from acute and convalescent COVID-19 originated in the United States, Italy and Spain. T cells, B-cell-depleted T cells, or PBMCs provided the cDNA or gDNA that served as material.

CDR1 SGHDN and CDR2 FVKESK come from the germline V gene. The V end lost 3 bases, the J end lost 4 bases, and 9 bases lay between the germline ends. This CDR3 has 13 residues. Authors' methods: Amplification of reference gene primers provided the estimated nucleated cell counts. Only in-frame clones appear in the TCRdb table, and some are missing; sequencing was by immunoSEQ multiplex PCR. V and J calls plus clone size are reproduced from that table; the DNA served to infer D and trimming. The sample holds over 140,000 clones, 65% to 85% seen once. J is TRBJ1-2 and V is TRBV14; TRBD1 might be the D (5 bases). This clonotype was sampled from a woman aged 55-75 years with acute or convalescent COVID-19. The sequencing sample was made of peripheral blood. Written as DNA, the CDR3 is TGTGCCAGCAGCCAGGGCGGGGGCTATGGCTACACCTTC. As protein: CASSQGGGYGYTF. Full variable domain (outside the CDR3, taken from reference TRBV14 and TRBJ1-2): EAGVTQFPSHSVIEKGQTVTLRCDPISGHDNLYWYRRVMGKEIKFLLHFVKESKQDESGMPNNRFLAERTGGTYSTLKVQPAELEDSGVYFCASSQGGGYGYTFGSGTRLTVV.